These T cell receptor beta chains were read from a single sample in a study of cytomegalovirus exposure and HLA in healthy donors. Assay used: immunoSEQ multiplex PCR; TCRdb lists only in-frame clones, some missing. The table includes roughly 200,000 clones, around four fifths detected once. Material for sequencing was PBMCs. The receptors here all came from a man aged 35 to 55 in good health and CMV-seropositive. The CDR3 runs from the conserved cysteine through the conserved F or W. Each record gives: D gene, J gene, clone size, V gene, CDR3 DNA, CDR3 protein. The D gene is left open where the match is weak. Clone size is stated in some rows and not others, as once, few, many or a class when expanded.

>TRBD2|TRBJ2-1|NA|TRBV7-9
TGTGCCAGCAGCTCCACAGGCCCAAAAGCGGGAGGCTCCTACAATGAGCAGTTCTTC
CASSSTGPKAGGSYNEQFF
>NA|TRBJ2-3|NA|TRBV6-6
TGTGCCAGCAGTCCCTCCAGGGGAAAGTCAGATACGCAGTATTTT
CASSPSRGKSDTQYF
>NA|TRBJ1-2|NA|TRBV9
TGTGCCAGCAGCGTAGGTCAGGGGAACTATGGCTACACCTTC
CASSVGQGNYGYTF
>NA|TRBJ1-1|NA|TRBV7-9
TGTGCCAGCAGCTTAGAATCTACTGAAGCTTTCTTT
CASSLESTEAFF
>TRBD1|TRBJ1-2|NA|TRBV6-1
TGTGCCAGCAGTGAACGTTCAGGGGGCGCTCATCGCTACACCTTC
CASSERSGGAHRYTF
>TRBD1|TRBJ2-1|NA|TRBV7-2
TGTGCCAGCAGCTTAGCCTTGGGGACAGGGTACAATGAGCAGTTCTTC
CASSLALGTGYNEQFF
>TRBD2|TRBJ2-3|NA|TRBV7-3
TGTGCCAGCAGCCGGGGGGGAGGGGGAGATACGCAGTATTTT
CASSRGGGGDTQYF
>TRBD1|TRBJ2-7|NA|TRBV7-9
TGTGCCAGCAGCTTAGGAAGACAGGGCCCCTCCTACGAGCAGTACTTC
CASSLGRQGPSYEQYF
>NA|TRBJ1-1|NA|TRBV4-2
TGTGCCAGCAGCCAAGCCCGACAAGACGGGGGTGGCACTGAAGCTTTCTTT
CASSQARQDGGGTEAFF
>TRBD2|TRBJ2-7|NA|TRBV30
TGTGCCTGGAGTGTACTCGGGGGAGGGCCGGGAGGCGAGCAGTACTTC
CAWSVLGGGPGGEQYF
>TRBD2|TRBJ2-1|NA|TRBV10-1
TGCGCCAGCTCCGCTAGCGGGAGGAACTACAATGAGCAGTTCTTC
CASSASGRNYNEQFF
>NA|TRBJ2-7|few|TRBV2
TGTGCCAGCAGTGAAGTCCAGGCTAGCCCAGAGCAGTACTTC
CASSEVQASPEQYF
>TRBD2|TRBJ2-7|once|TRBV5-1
TGCGCCAGCAGTTTGACTAGCGGGAGCAGAGCCCTCTCCTACGAGCAGTACTTC
CASSLTSGSRALSYEQYF
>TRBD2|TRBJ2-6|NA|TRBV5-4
TGTGCCAGCAGCCCGGGACTAGCGGGAGGCAGCTCTGGGGCCAACGTCCTGACTTTC
CASSPGLAGGSSGANVLTF
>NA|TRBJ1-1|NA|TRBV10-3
TGTGCCGCCCGGGAGACCCACACTGAAGCTTTCTTT
CAARETHTEAFF
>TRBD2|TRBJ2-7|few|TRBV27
TGTGCCAGCAGTTTATATGCGGGAGTAAGGGTTGACGAGCAGTACTTC
CASSLYAGVRVDEQYF
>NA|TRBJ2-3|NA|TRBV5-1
TGCGCCAGCAGCCATAGCGGTGCCCTCACAGATACGCAGTATTTT
CASSHSGALTDTQYF
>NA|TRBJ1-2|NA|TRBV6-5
TGTGCCAGCAGTCCCCCCCGGACTCCTCTCTATGGCTACACCTTC
CASSPPRTPLYGYTF
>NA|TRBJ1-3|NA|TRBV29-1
TGCAGCGTTGTGGTTCCAGGATCAAGCTCTGGAAACACCATATATTTT
CSVVVPGSSSGNTIYF
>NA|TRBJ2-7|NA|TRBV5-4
TGTGCCAGCAGCTTGGCGGGTCCGAACGAGCAGTACTTC
CASSLAGPNEQYF
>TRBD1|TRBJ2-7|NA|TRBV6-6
TGTGCCAGCAGTACCACGGACAGGGGGCCACTCGAGCAGTACTTC
CASSTTDRGPLEQYF
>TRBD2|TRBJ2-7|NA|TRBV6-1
TGTGCCAGCAGGATTCAACTAGCGGGAAGGAACGAGCAGTACTTC
CASRIQLAGRNEQYF
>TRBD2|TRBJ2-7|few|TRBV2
TGTGCCAGCAGGGGGGGGCGGAGCGGGAGCTCCTACGAGCAGTACTTC
CASRGGRSGSSYEQYF
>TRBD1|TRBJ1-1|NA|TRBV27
TGTGCCAGCAGCTTTCTCCCGGGACAGGGGGACACTGAAGCTTTCTTT
CASSFLPGQGDTEAFF
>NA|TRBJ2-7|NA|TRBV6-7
TGTGCCACCAACAGGGGAGGCTCCTACGAGCAGTACTTC
CATNRGGSYEQYF
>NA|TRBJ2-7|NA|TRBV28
TGTGCCAGCAGGAAGACAGTAGTCCACGAGCAGTACTTC
CASRKTVVHEQYF
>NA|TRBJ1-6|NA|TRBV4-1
TGCGCCAGCAGCCAAGATTGGCGGACAGCAAATAATTCACCCCTCCACTTT
CASSQDWRTANNSPLHF
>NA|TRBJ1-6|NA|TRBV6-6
TGTGCCAGCACCAAGACAGCTAGTAATTCACCCCTCCACTTT
CASTKTASNSPLHF
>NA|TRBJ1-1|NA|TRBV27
TGTGCCAGCAGTCCTCTAGGGGCAGTTGAAGCTTTCTTT
CASSPLGAVEAFF
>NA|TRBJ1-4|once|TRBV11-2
TGTGCCAGCCGGCTAACAGGGTATCGGGAAAAACTGTTTTTT
CASRLTGYREKLFF
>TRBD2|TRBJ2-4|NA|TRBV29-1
TGCAGCGTTCGGGAGGTACTAGCCAAAAACATTCAGTACTTC
CSVREVLAKNIQYF
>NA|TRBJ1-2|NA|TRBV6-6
TGTGCCAGCAGTTACTCTGCAGAGGATGGCTACACCTTC
CASSYSAEDGYTF
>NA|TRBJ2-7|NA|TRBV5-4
TGTGCCAGCAGCTCGACTGAAACCTACGAGCAGTACTTC
CASSSTETYEQYF
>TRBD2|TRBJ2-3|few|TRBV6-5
TGTGCCAGCAGACGAGGACTAGCGATCGGCGATACGCAGTATTTT
CASRRGLAIGDTQYF
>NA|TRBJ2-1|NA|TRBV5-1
TGCGCCAGCAGCTTGAGTTCGGGGAGGTTGCTCTACAATGAGCAGTTCTTC
CASSLSSGRLLYNEQFF
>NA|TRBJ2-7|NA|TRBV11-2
TGTGCCAGCAGCGGTAAGGGGGACCCAGGCTACGAGCAGTACTTC
CASSGKGDPGYEQYF
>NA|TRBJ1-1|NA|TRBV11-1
TGTGCCAGCAGTCAACAGATGAACACTGAAGCTTTCTTT
CASSQQMNTEAFF
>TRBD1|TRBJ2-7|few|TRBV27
TGTGCCAGCAGGAAAATAGGACAGGCCTACGAGCAGTACTTC
CASRKIGQAYEQYF
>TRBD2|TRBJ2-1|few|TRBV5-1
TGCGCCAGTACCCCGGAGGGCGAGGCGGGGGGGCCTTACAATGATGGTGAGCAGTTCTTC
CASTPEGEAGGPYNDGEQFF
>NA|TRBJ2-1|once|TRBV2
TGTGCCAGCAGTGAGGGGGGAAACTCCTACAATGAGCAGTTCTTC
CASSEGGNSYNEQFF
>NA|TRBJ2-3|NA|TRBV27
TGTGCCAGCAGTTTAGTAAGGGAGACAGATACGCAGTATTTT
CASSLVRETDTQYF
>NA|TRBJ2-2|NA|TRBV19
TGTGCCAGTAGTATATGGGGACCCAGCGGGCGCACCGGGGAGCTGTTTTTT
CASSIWGPSGRTGELFF
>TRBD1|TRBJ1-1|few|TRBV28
TGTGCCAGCAACCGGGACAGGAAAGCTTTCTTT
CASNRDRKAFF
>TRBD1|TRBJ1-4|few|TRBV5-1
TGCGCCAGCAGCTTGAACAGGGGAACAGAAAAACTGTTTTTT
CASSLNRGTEKLFF
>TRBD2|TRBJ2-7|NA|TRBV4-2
TGTGCCAGCAGCCAGGCAGCGGGAGACCCAACCTACGAGCAGTACTTC
CASSQAAGDPTYEQYF
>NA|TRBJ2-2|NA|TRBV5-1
TGCGCCAGCAGCACGGCCGGGGCCGGGGAGCTGTTTTTT
CASSTAGAGELFF
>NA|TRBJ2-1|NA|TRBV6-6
TGTGCCAGCAGTTACGAGGATAGCTCCTACAATGAGCAGTTCTTC
CASSYEDSSYNEQFF
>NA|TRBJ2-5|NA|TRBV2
TGTGCCAGCAGGAGGGGGGGGCTGAGGGAAGAGACCCAGTACTTC
CASRRGGLREETQYF
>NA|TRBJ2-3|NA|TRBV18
TGTGCCAGCTCACCACCAGGTGGAGGGGCAGATACGCAGTATTTT
CASSPPGGGADTQYF
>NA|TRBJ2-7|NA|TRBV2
TGTGCCAGCAGTGAAGTAGCAGGGGACTACGAGCAGTACTTC
CASSEVAGDYEQYF
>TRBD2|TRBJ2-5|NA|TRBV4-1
TGCGCCAGCAGCCTTATACTAGCGGGAGTGGGAGAGACCCAGTACTTC
CASSLILAGVGETQYF
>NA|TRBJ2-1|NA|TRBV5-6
TGTGCCAGCAGCTTATTAGCGGCTCAATACAATGAGCAGTTCTTC
CASSLLAAQYNEQFF
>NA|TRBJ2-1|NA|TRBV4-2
TGTGCCAGCAGCCAAGTTGGCAGTACCAATGAGCAGTTCTTC
CASSQVGSTNEQFF
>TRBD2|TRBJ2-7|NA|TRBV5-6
TGTGCCAGCTTCCGGGGGGGAGGGCCCTACGAGCAGTACTTC
CASFRGGGPYEQYF
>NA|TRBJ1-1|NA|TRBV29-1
TGCAGCGTTGAAAGACAGCTGAACACTGAAGCTTTCTTT
CSVERQLNTEAFF